This TCR beta chain was recorded in a study of blood T cell repertoires in COVID-19 (dated by TCRdb to about 2020). For the study in its entirety: Samples from collaborators originated in the United States, Italy and Spain and spanned both the acute and convalescent phases of COVID-19. The prospective study material was composed of cDNA or gDNA derived from T cells, B-cell-depleted T cells, or PBMCs. The dataset comprised deeply sampled blood TCRbeta repertoires from subjects exposed to, actively infected with, or recovered from COVID-19. The repertoires were released in a freely available public database intended as a resource for research on the immune response to SARS-CoV-2. The samples were drawn from the first 160 participants of the ongoing ImmuneRACE study and from some 1,300 subjects provided by 6 global collaborators. A de-identified subject ID, COVID-19 status, age in years and sex were almost always included in the sample metadata. Where available, HLA class I and class II types were obtained from metadata supplied by the sample provider rather than from assay-based typing.

Results and caveats for the whole study, not just this receptor: The quantity of clinical and demographic metadata differed by source and by participant and was supplied without curation.

The CDR3 runs 13 amino acids, cysteine and phenylalanine included. Solely the CDR3 DNA is kept, with 39 bases framed from the first base. Sequences LNHDA (CDR1) and SQIVND (CDR2) are obtained from the germline V gene (reference sequence). The junction carries 10 bases between V and J, which are trimmed by 0 bases and 8 bases respectively. The immunoSEQ Assay, a bias-controlled multiplex PCR, was used to amplify TCRbeta CDR3 regions from genomic DNA. As for the original processing: Within the assay, amplification of reference gene primers was used to estimate how many nucleated cells each sample contained. To quantify the absolute abundance of each unique TCRbeta CDR3 rearrangement, sequence reads were collapsed and filtered. Productive Simpson clonality was computed per sample as the square root of Simpson's diversity index over productive rearrangements. Sourced from immuneACCESS, this table was stored by TCRdb with only in-frame sequences that have V and J called. A share of the clones is absent; for the studies checked, an unresolved V gene accounts for under half, and the remainder has no known explanation. V, J and clone size derive from that table, while D and trimming were established from the DNA sequence. Across this sample there are about 290,000 clones, with 89% seen only once. Of the sample, 1.7% is held by the ten largest clones.

Enrolling through a virtual design, the prospective study's participants ranged in age from roughly 18 to 89 years and lived across 24 United States geographic areas. In the prospective study, cohorts were assigned on the basis of participant-reported clinical history obtained from a screening survey and a study questionnaire. For ImmuneRACE Cohort 3, a participant was defined as recovered based on two consecutive negative NP/OP PCR tests, clearance by a healthcare professional, or resolution of symptoms. In the prospective study, whole blood, serum and a nasopharyngeal or oropharyngeal swab were collected from each participant by mobile phlebotomists. Participants in the prospective study had the option to provide additional blood draws and questionnaires over a roughly two-month period. Before DNA extraction, blood samples from the prospective study were shipped at room temperature or frozen.

A few counts support this clone. Its antigen remains unidentified. No base-level quality is on record; no much larger clone is a single base apart. The chain is assembled from TRBV19 and TRBJ1-2; no D segment can be confidently identified. The sequencing input was PBMCs or T cells enriched from blood (not recorded which). This clonotype was sampled from a woman in her 40s who had recovered from COVID-19. The CDR3 region: CASSIDLWEGYTF. The DNA sequence follows: TGTGCCAGTAGTATAGATCTATGGGAGGGCTACACCTTC. The CDR3, completed at both ends by the reference TRBV19 and TRBJ1-2 genes, gives the full variable domain DGGITQSPKYLFRKEGQNVTLSCEQNLNHDAMYWYRQDPGQGLRLIYYSQIVNDFQKGDIAEGYSVSREKKESFPLTVTSAQKNPTAFYLCASSIDLWEGYTFGSGTRLTVV.